The entry that follows covers one TCR beta chain sequence. Its specificity is not known. This entry is derived from a study of OX40 agonist ivuxolimab in advanced cancers. About the research overall: Antecedent anti-PD-1, anti-PD-L1 or anti-CTLA-4 therapy was permissible, with under 50% having received some.

Regarding the study as a whole: Expanded clones were, on average, more numerous in CD8+ T cells than in CD4+. The antigen specificity of the peripheral T cells (those that were expanded) was not determined.

Only in-frame clones appear in the TCRdb table, and some are missing; sequencing was by immunoSEQ multiplex PCR. The sample records tens of thousands of clones, about nine tenths being singletons. The CDR3 covers 16 residues. With 2 bases removed from V and 0 bases from J, the gap between germline ends came to 13 bases. Germline V gene lookup returns CDR1 MGHRA and CDR2 YSYEKL. Here the sequenced sample was CD4+ or CD8+ T cells sorted from blood, taken in a trial of the OX40 agonist ivuxolimab. This chain connects TRBV4-1 to TRBJ2-5, with D unresolved. This clonotype was obtained from an adult with an advanced solid tumor such as melanoma, head and neck, liver or kidney cancer. The CDR3, as DNA: TGCGCCAGCAGCCAATACAATATACCGTACCAAGAGACCCAGTACTTC. This encodes CASSQYNIPYQETQYF.